The 2 T cell receptor beta chains below were found in one sample sequenced in a study of T cells in tuberculosis. TCRdb's copy holds only in-frame clones and misses some; the assay was immunoSEQ multiplex PCR. The data show more than 35,000 clones, about 95% seen once. Sequencing input: PBMCs. These receptors all come from a donor aged 5-35 years with latent tuberculosis or without tuberculosis infection.

This chain links TRBV5-1 with TRBJ2-5, with 12 bases aligning to TRBD2. This CDR3 region has 14 residues. V was clipped by 4 bases and J by 5 bases; unmatched bases: 3. Germline assignment: CDR1 SGHRS and CDR2 YFSETQ. CDR3 region: CASSLGTSGETQYF. The DNA for the CDR3 is TGCGCCAGCAGCCTAGGGACTAGCGGGGAGACCCAGTACTTC.

The CDR3 sequence: CAISDVGQGHEQYF. CDR3 DNA: TGTGCCATCAGTGACGTTGGACAGGGGCACGAGCAGTACTTC. V gene TRBV10-3 combines with J gene TRBJ2-7; 9 bases fit TRBD1. The CDR3 totals 14 residues. Trimming took 3 bases from V and 5 from J; bases not matched to a gene: 5. Per germline, CDR1 ENHRY and CDR2 SYGVKD.